The 6 T cell receptor beta chains below were found in one sample sequenced in a study of OX40 agonist ivuxolimab in advanced cancers. Library preparation was by the immunoSEQ multiplex PCR assay. The table was pulled from immuneACCESS by TCRdb, which kept in-frame rearrangements only. Such tables lose some clones; where checked, under half of the loss comes from unresolved V genes, and the rest has no known cause. In all, the sample holds approximately 98,000 clones, and less than 85% of those were seen once. Roughly 5.4% of the sample belongs to the ten largest clones. Sequences were derived from CD4+ or CD8+ T cells sorted from blood, sampled in a trial of the OX40 agonist ivuxolimab. The receptors derive from an adult with an advanced solid tumor such as melanoma, head and neck, liver or kidney cancer.

This chain connects TRBV18 to TRBJ1-6; D call uncertain. V dropped 2 bases and J dropped 0 bases, with 11 bases sitting between them. The CDR3 contains 17 residues. Germline CDR1 reads KGHSH; CDR2 reads LQKENI. Here the CDR3 reads CASSPEEGGSYNSPLHF. DNA of the CDR3: TGTGCCAGCTCACCAGAGGAGGGCGGCTCCTATAATTCACCCCTCCACTTT.

The CDR3 reads CASSLSGSYNEQFF. The CDR3 nucleotides read TGTGCCAGCAGCTTAAGCGGTTCCTACAATGAGCAGTTCTTC. The chain carries TRBV11-2 and TRBJ2-1, with a weak D call TRBD2 (5 bases). The V gene lost 2 bases and the J gene lost 1 base, with 6 bases spanning the gap. The CDR3 length is 14 residues. The germline CDR1 and CDR2 sequences are SGHAT and FQNNGV.

The rearrangement joins TRBV19 to TRBJ1-5; D is unclear. CDR1 is LNHDA, CDR2 SQIVND, per germline (reference sequence). The CDR3 is 13 amino acids. V lost 2 bases and J 7 bases, leaving 9 bases between the germline ends. The CDR3 DNA follows: TGTGCCAGTAGTATATTTGTATCCCAGCCCCAGCATTTT. Residues: CASSIFVSQPQHF.

The chain couples TRBV18 to TRBJ2-7, with D possibly TRBD1 on 6 matching bases. The CDR3 spans 13 residues. Germline CDR1 and CDR2: KGHSH and LQKENI. The V gene lost 4 bases and the J gene lost 2 bases, with 9 bases spanning the gap. The CDR3 DNA reads as TGTGCCAGCTCACGACAGGTCCCCTACGAGCAGTACTTC. Translating it yields CASSRQVPYEQYF. The full variable domain, rest sourced from reference TRBV18 and TRBJ2-7, is NAGVMQNPRHLVRRRGQEARLRCSPMKGHSHVYWYRQLPEEGLKFMVYLQKENIIDESGMPKERFSAEFPKEGPSILRIQQVVRGDSAAYFCASSRQVPYEQYFGPGTRLTVT.

The chain recombines TRBV5-1 with TRBJ1-5, with 7 bases that match TRBD1. After removal of 2 bases from V and 4 bases from J, the junction contained 3 bases not matched to a gene. The CDR3 runs 14 residues. The germline CDR1 and CDR2 sequences are SGHRS and YFSETQ. In DNA, the CDR3 is TGCGCCAGCAGCTTTGGGGACAGAAATCAGCCCCAGCATTTT. Translation gives CASSFGDRNQPQHF. Full variable domain (missing parts from reference TRBV5-1 and TRBJ1-5): KAGVTQTPRYLIKTRGQQVTLSCSPISGHRSVSWYQQTPGQGLQFLFEYFSETQRNKGNFPGRFSGRQFSNSRSEMNVSTLELGDSALYLCASSFGDRNQPQHFGDGTRLSIL.

This sequence joins TRBV9 and TRBJ1-5, with D possibly being TRBD1 (5 bases). The CDR3 totals 15 residues. Germline CDR1 SGDLS, CDR2 YYNGEE. The V end lost 4 bases, the J end lost 3 bases, and 14 bases lay between the germline ends. The CDR3 protein is CASSPGRQNNQPQHF. CDR3 bases: TGTGCCAGCAGCCCAGGGAGGCAGAACAATCAGCCCCAGCATTTT.